This T cell receptor beta chain was observed in a study of CD8 T cells in ankylosing spondylitis. This CDR3 region has 14 residues. V lost 5 bases to trimming and J lost 4 bases, with 12 bases between them. Germline V gives CDR1 SEHNR, CDR2 FQNEAQ (reference sequence). Quantitative molecular-barcoded 5'-RACE generated the TCR beta libraries. TCRdb passed the 5' RACE reads through MiXCR, listing each CDR3 protein once. Seen here are 150,000 or so distinct CDR3 sequences, approximately 9.9% observed once, and the top ten hold more than 13%. The rearrangement links TRBV7-9 to TRBJ2-1; D might be TRBD1 (6 bases). What was sequenced was blood, either unsorted or a sorted T cell fraction (not recorded which). The sequence was collected from a female donor with ankylosing spondylitis or in good health (not recorded which). DNA of the CDR3: TGTGCCAGCAGCGCCCGAGGGGGATACAATGAGCAGTTCTTC. Protein product: CASSARGGYNEQFF.